Below, 10 T cell receptor beta chains from the same sample are listed, as sequenced in a study of T-cell memory formation after mild COVID-19. TCRdb independently ran MiXCR on the 5' RACE reads; one entry per CDR3 protein. The table records 300,000 to 400,000 distinct CDR3 sequences, more than 15% of them present only once. The sample consisted of PBMCs or a T cell subset sorted from them (not recorded which). The receptors were gathered from a man between 18 and 35 years old who had mild COVID-19 (a few samples of this study predate the infection). Cell type and time point are not known.

Only a few counts were recorded for this clonotype. The genes are TRBV9 and TRBJ1-1; D remains unclear. The CDR3 length is 12 residues. V lost 2 bases and J lost 5, with 7 bases in between. Germline V gene data show CDR1 as SGDLS and CDR2 as YYNGEE. The CDR3 DNA reads as TGTGCCAGCAGCGTTGGGGAAACTGAAGCTTTCTTT. Translation gives CASSVGETEAFF.

In this sample, this clonotype turned up a few times. The chain uses TRBV6-5 and TRBJ2-3; D gene ambiguous. Trimming removed 5 bases from V and 4 bases from J, with 16 bases in between. This CDR3 has 15 amino acids. Germline V CDR1 and CDR2: MNHEY, SVGAGI. CDR3 coding DNA: TGTGCCAGCAGTAAGTTAGCAGGACGCTCAGATACGCAGTATTTT. This codes for CASSKLAGRSDTQYF.

This sequence joins TRBV7-6 and TRBJ2-5, with no clear D. Germline CDR1 SGHVS, CDR2 FNYEAQ. CDR3 length: 13 amino acids. V lost 7 bases to trimming and J lost 4 bases, with 13 bases between them. The CDR3 protein is CASTKGLRETQYF. CDR3 nucleotide sequence: TGTGCCAGCACTAAAGGCCTGAGAGAGACCCAGTACTTC.

This clonotype occurred a few times. The genes are TRBV4-1 and TRBJ1-4; 10 positions agree with TRBD1. Germline V lookup: CDR1 MGHRA, CDR2 YSYEKL. This CDR3 spans 14 amino acids. The trim removed 9 bases at V and 7 bases at J, leaving 8 bases unmatched. The CDR3 DNA sequence: TGCGCCAGTCAGGACAGGGGGGGTTCTGAAAAACTGTTTTTT. Residues: CASQDRGGSEKLFF.

This clonotype was observed a single time. This chain uses TRBV2 with TRBJ2-7, with 8 bases aligning to TRBD2. Losses at the gene ends were 7 bases for V and 0 bases for J; bases not matched to a gene: 5. The CDR3 is 14 residues long. In germline, CDR1 is SNHLY, CDR2 FYNNEI. DNA for the CDR3: TGTGCCAGCATTCAAGCGGGGGACTCCTACGAGCAGTACTTC. This codes for CASIQAGDSYEQYF.

J is TRBJ1-1 and V is TRBV4-3, with D possibly TRBD1 on 6 matching bases. V was trimmed by 2 bases and J by 3 bases, leaving 7 bases between them. The length of the CDR3 is 13 residues. Germline values: CDR1 LGHNA, CDR2 YSLEER. CDR3 in DNA: TGCGCCAGCAGCCAAAGGGGGGACACTGAAGCTTTCTTT. Encoded protein: CASSQRGDTEAFF.

A few counts support this clonotype. The chain couples TRBV7-3 to TRBJ1-5, with 10 positions matching TRBD1. The CDR3 consists of 18 residues. Germline loops: CDR1 SGHTA, CDR2 FQGTGA. J gave up 1 base and V 0 bases, and 6 bases lay outside the gene matches. The CDR3 nucleotides read TGTGCCAGCAGCTTAACGGTGACAGGGGGCGGAAGCAATCAGCCCCAGCATTTT. It specifies CASSLTVTGGGSNQPQHF.

This clonotype occurred many times. J is TRBJ2-3 and V is TRBV4-1; 9 bases map to TRBD2. The CDR3 covers 16 residues. In germline, CDR1 is MGHRA, CDR2 YSYEKL. With 2 bases clipped from V and 1 base from J, the junction kept 4 bases outside the gene matches. This CDR3 reads CASSQRLAGGTDTQYF. Here the CDR3 DNA reads TGCGCCAGCAGCCAACGTTTAGCGGGGGGCACAGATACGCAGTATTTT.

This clonotype has a handful of counts. The chain employs TRBV20-1 and TRBJ1-5, with 9 bases identical to TRBD1. The V segment lost 0 bases and the J segment 12 bases; nucleotides outside the gene matches: 12. CDR1 is DFQATT and CDR2 is SNEGSKA in the germline V gene (reference sequence). The CDR3 runs 15 residues. The CDR3 spells CSARESTGGPLFQHF. CDR3 coding DNA: TGCAGTGCTAGAGAGAGTACAGGGGGCCCGCTGTTCCAGCATTTT.

The chain employs TRBV9 and TRBJ2-2, with TRBD1 matching over 9 bases. The germline V gene encodes CDR1 SGDLS and CDR2 YYNGEE. V lost 3 bases and J lost 6; bases outside the gene matches: 6. The CDR3 is 15 residues long. The CDR3 sequence is CASSASGTGSGELFF. The CDR3 nucleotides are TGTGCCAGCAGCGCCTCCGGGACAGGGTCCGGGGAGCTGTTTTTT.